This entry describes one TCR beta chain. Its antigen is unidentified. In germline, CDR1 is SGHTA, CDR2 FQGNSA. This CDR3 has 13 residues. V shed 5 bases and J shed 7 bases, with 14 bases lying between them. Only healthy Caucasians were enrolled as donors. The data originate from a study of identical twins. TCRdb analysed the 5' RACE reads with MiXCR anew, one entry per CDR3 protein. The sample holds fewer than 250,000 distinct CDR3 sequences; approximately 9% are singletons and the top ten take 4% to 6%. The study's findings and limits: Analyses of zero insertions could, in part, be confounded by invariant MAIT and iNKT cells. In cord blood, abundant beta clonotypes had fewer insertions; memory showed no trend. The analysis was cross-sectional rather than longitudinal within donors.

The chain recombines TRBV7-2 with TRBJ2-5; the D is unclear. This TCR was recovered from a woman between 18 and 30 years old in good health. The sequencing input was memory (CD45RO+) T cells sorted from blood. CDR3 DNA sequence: TGTGCCAGCAGCCAAACCTACCATGGGACCCAGTACTTC. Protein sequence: CASSQTYHGTQYF.